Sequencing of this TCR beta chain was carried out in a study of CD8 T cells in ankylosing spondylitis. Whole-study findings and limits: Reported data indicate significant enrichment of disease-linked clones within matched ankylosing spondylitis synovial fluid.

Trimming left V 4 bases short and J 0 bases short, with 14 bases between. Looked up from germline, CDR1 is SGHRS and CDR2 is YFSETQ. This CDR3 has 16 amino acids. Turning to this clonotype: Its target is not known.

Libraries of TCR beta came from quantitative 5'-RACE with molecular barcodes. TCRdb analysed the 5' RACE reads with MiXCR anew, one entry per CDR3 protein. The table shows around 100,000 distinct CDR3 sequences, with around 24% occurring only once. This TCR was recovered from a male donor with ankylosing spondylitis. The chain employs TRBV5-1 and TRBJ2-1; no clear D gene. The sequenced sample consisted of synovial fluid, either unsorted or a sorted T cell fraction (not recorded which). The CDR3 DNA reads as TGCGCCAGCAGCCCTAGGCCCTCCAGCTCCTACAATGAGCAGTTCTTC. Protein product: CASSPRPSSSYNEQFF.